This T cell receptor (beta chain) was recovered during a study of T-cell memory formation after mild COVID-19. General observations from the study: Contracting clones, day 15 to 85, had balanced CD4/CD8, and later expanders favored CD4+. Mostly located in CM and EM were contracting CD4+ clones, with contracting CD8+ clones located in EMRA.

Each CDR3 protein is one row after TCRdb ran MiXCR on the 5' RACE reads. The sample includes more than 350,000 distinct CDR3 sequences, more than 15% of them seen just once. The germline V gene has CDR1 SGHRS and CDR2 YFSETQ. V shed 2 bases and J 6 bases; nucleotides not matched to a gene: 8. The CDR3 sequence is 16 residues long. Of note for this clonotype: Antigen specificity is unknown.

Sequenced input: PBMCs or a T cell subset sorted from them (not recorded which). The genes are TRBV5-1 and TRBJ2-3; 11 bases map to TRBD2. This clonotype was sampled from a man aged 18-30 years who had mild COVID-19 (a few samples of this study predate the infection). Cell type and time point are not known. CDR3: CASSFGSGGASDTQYF. Written as DNA, the CDR3 is TGCGCCAGCAGCTTCGGTAGCGGGGGGGCATCTGATACGCAGTATTTT. The variable domain in full, with the rest retrieved from reference TRBV5-1 and TRBJ2-3, is KAGVTQTPRYLIKTRGQQVTLSCSPISGHRSVSWYQQTPGQGLQFLFEYFSETQRNKGNFPGRFSGRQFSNSRSEMNVSTLELGDSALYLCASSFGSGGASDTQYFGPGTRLTVL.